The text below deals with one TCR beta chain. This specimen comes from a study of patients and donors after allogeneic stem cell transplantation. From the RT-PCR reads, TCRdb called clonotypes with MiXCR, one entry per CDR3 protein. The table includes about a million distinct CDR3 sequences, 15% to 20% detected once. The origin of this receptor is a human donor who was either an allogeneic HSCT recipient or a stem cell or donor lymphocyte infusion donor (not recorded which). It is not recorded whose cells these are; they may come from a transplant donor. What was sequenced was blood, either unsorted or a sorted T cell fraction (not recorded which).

CDR3 region: CASSPGLVRETGELFF. The CDR3 coding sequence is TGCGCCAGCAGCCCGGGACTAGTCAGGGAGACCGGGGAGCTGTTTTTT. The rearrangement links TRBV5-1 to TRBJ2-2; 8 bases line up with TRBD2. The CDR3 is made up of 16 amino acids. Germline CDR1 SGHRS, CDR2 YFSETQ. Trimming removed 4 bases from V and 5 bases from J; junction bases left unmatched: 10.